This entry describes one T cell receptor (beta chain). This sample stems from a study of blood T cell repertoires in COVID-19. Study-level background: Material from acute and convalescent COVID-19 was sourced from the United States, Italy and Spain. In each case, the material was cDNA or gDNA derived from T cells, B-cell-depleted T cells, or PBMCs.

All enrollees were about 18 to 100 years old and from about two dozen US areas. Self-reported history from a screening survey and questionnaire set each donor's cohort. Sequencing was performed with immunoSEQ multiplex PCR; in TCRdb, only in-frame clones are kept and a portion is missing. The table has about 330,000 clones, approximately 84% seen once. This CDR3 comprises 11 residues. V was trimmed by 2 bases and J by 8 bases, leaving 9 bases between them. CDR1 and CDR2 from the germline V gene are GTSNPN and SVGIG (reference sequence). The source of this sequence is a young woman who had recovered from COVID-19. The sample was PBMCs or T cells enriched from blood (not recorded which). The chain combines TRBV30 with TRBJ1-1; the D is unclear. This CDR3 is CAWSWEGEAFF. The CDR3 DNA reads TGTGCCTGGAGTTGGGAGGGAGAAGCTTTCTTT.